This T cell receptor beta chain was identified during a study of blood T cell repertoires in COVID-19 (TCRdb year 2020). For context, the study as a whole: Collaborator samples came from the United States, Italy and Spain and covered acute and convalescent phases of COVID-19. The material from the prospective study consisted of cDNA or gDNA derived from T cells, B-cell-depleted T cells, or PBMCs. Subjects who had been exposed to COVID-19, were actively infected with it, or had recovered from it provided the deeply sampled blood TCRbeta repertoires that made up the dataset. The repertoires were released in a freely available public database intended as a resource for research on the immune response to SARS-CoV-2. The samples were drawn from two sources: the first 160 participants of the ongoing ImmuneRACE study, and fewer than 1,500 subjects contributed by 6 global collaborators. The sample metadata nearly always contained a de-identified subject ID, COVID-19 status, age in years and sex. Where available, HLA class I and class II types were taken from metadata supplied by the sample provider and were not determined by assay-based typing.

Points on this clone: This receptor's antigen is unknown. Within one base of it there is no much larger clone, and no base qualities were kept.

V is trimmed back by 6 bases and J by 0 bases, and the junction contains 4 bases that no gene match accounts for. From a lookup of the germline V gene, CDR1 and CDR2 are MDHEN and SYDVKM. The CDR3 starts with the cysteine, ends with the phenylalanine, and has 15 residues. The read is trimmed to its CDR3 DNA, 45 bases read in frame from base 1. The immunoSEQ Assay, a bias-controlled multiplex PCR, was used to amplify TCRbeta CDR3 regions from genomic DNA. As for how the authors treated the data: Within the assay, amplification of reference gene primers was used to estimate how many nucleated cells each sample contained. To quantify the absolute abundance of each unique TCRbeta CDR3 rearrangement, sequence reads were collapsed and filtered. For each sample, productive Simpson clonality was calculated as the square root of Simpson's diversity index over productive rearrangements. The source is immuneACCESS, and TCRdb retained only in-frame sequences with V and J called. Part of the clones is not carried over; for the studies checked, unresolved V genes explain less than half of this, and the remainder is unexplained. D and trimming come from the DNA, and the V and J calls and clone size come from that table. The sample table contains under 300,000 clones; only one count was recorded for about nine tenths of them. The ten largest clones take up under 6.5% of the sample.

Findings and caveats that apply to the study as a whole: Clinical and demographic metadata were provided uncurated, with the amount varying by source and participant.

Enrolling through a virtual design, the prospective study's participants ranged in age from roughly 18 to 90 years and lived across 20 to 25 United States geographic areas. In the prospective study, cohorts were assigned on the basis of participant-reported clinical history obtained from a screening survey and a study questionnaire. In the prospective study, whole blood, serum and a nasopharyngeal or oropharyngeal swab were collected from each participant by mobile phlebotomists. Prospective study participants could optionally give additional blood draws and questionnaires over an approximately two-month period. Blood samples from the prospective study were shipped frozen or at room temperature prior to DNA extraction.

This TCR was sampled from a woman aged 25 to 45 with acute COVID-19. The chain links TRBV28 with TRBJ2-7; the junction holds 11 bases that match TRBD1. The sequenced sample consisted of PBMCs or T cells enriched from blood (not recorded which). The sequence in DNA is TGTGCCAGCAGCCCAGGACAGGGGGCCTCCTACGAGCAGTACTTC. Its protein is CASSPGQGASYEQYF.